Following are 30 T cell receptor beta chains from one sample sequenced in a study of OX40 agonist ivuxolimab in advanced cancers. TCRdb keeps only in-frame clones here, not all; method: immunoSEQ multiplex PCR. Among 20,000 to 30,000 clones listed, around two thirds were seen once. Sequencing used CD4+ or CD8+ T cells sorted from blood, obtained in a trial of the OX40 agonist ivuxolimab. All receptors come from an adult with an advanced solid tumor such as melanoma, head and neck, liver or kidney cancer.

This clone was picked up one time. The V and J genes are TRBV10-3 and TRBJ2-2, with D perhaps matching TRBD1 (6 bases). The length of the CDR3 is 15 residues. V was shortened by 9 bases and J by 5 bases, with 19 bases between the two germline ends. Germline CDR1 ENHRY, CDR2 SYGVKD. The CDR3 sequence: CAIRDTSVKTGELFF. The CDR3 DNA reads as TGTGCCATTCGGGACACTAGTGTGAAGACCGGGGAGCTGTTTTTT.

The V call is TRBV6-6, the J call TRBJ2-7; D is uncertain. CDR1 is MNHNY, CDR2 SVGAGI, per germline (reference sequence). The CDR3 consists of 15 residues. Deletions cut 0 bases from V and 0 bases from J, with 9 bases between. CDR3 nucleotides: TGTGCCAGCAGTTACTCAACGGCAAGCTCCTACGAGCAGTACTTC. Translation gives CASSYSTASSYEQYF.

The chain couples TRBV29-1 to TRBJ2-3; the match to TRBD1 covers 7 bases. Germline V lookup: CDR1 SQVTM, CDR2 ANQGSEA. V shed 2 bases, J shed 4 bases, and the junction held 6 bases outside the gene matches. CDR3 length equals 14 residues. The CDR3 spells CSVEPLQGADTQYF. Written as DNA, the CDR3 is TGCAGCGTTGAACCTTTGCAGGGGGCAGATACGCAGTATTTT.

V is TRBV25-1 and J is TRBJ2-7; D call uncertain. Between the trimmed V and J ends, which lost 2 bases and 3 bases, there was a span of 2 bases. The CDR3 sequence is 11 residues long. The V gene's germline CDR1 is MGHDK and CDR2 SYGVNS. For the CDR3, the DNA is TGTGCCAGCAGTGAAGGCTACGAGCAGTACTTC. Translation gives CASSEGYEQYF.

The J gene is TRBJ2-1, the V gene TRBV4-1; possibly TRBD2 for D (7 bases). Trimming took off 1 base at V and 3 bases at J, with 13 bases between the two ends. Germline V gene data show CDR1 as MGHRA and CDR2 as YSYEKL. The CDR3 spans 16 residues. CDR3 amino acids: CASSQVGGLGYNEQFF. The CDR3 nucleotides are TGCGCCAGCAGCCAAGTCGGGGGGCTTGGCTACAATGAGCAGTTCTTC.

The chain is built from TRBV19 and TRBJ2-7; the match to TRBD2 covers 13 bases. The CDR3 consists of 14 residues. Germline trimming cut 6 bases from V and 5 bases from J; bases unmatched to any gene: 4. Germline assignment: CDR1 LNHDA and CDR2 SQIVND (reference sequence). The CDR3 region has the DNA TGTGCCAGTAGCCGGACTAGCGGGGGTAACGAGCAGTACTTC. This gives the protein CASSRTSGGNEQYF.

This clone turned up a few times. The chain recombines TRBV10-3 with TRBJ2-7; TRBD1 matches 8 bases. V shed 3 bases and J 7 bases; nucleotides not matched to a gene: 5. The CDR3 extends over 13 amino acids. In germline, CDR1 is ENHRY, CDR2 SYGVKD. The CDR3 spells CAISDRGLGEQYF. The CDR3 region has the DNA TGTGCCATCAGTGACAGGGGGCTAGGTGAGCAGTACTTC.

The chain employs TRBV6-4 and TRBJ2-1, with 8 bases that match TRBD2. Germline values: CDR1 MRHNA, CDR2 SNTAGT. This CDR3 has 13 residues. The V segment lost 6 bases and the J segment 9 bases; nucleotides outside the gene matches: 7. The CDR3 DNA is TGTGCCAGCAGCGAGGTAGCGGGGACTGAGCAGTTCTTC. Amino acids: CASSEVAGTEQFF.

In this sample, this clone turned up a few times. V usage is TRBV7-8 and J usage is TRBJ2-2; 8 bases line up with TRBD1. CDR3 size: 16 residues. CDR1 SGHVS and CDR2 FQNEAQ come from the germline V gene. The trim removed 10 bases at V and 1 base at J, leaving 11 bases unmatched. The CDR3 protein is CAIPQGALVNTGELFF. The CDR3 DNA sequence: TGTGCCATTCCCCAGGGGGCATTGGTGAACACCGGGGAGCTGTTTTTT.

This rearrangement joins TRBV7-2 to TRBJ2-3; maybe TRBD1 (5 bases). The germline gives CDR1 SGHTA, CDR2 FQGNSA. The V end was cut by 0 bases, the J end by 0 bases, with 10 bases between. CDR3 length equals 16 residues. The CDR3 nucleotides are TGTGCCAGCAGCTTAGCACTGGGGCTTAGCACAGATACGCAGTATTTT. It codes for CASSLALGLSTDTQYF.

This chain connects TRBV7-6 to TRBJ2-3, with a tentative D call TRBD1 (6 bases). V was pared by 5 bases and J by 6 bases, with 18 bases between. The CDR3 contains 15 residues. Germline V gene sequence: CDR1 SGHVS, CDR2 FNYEAQ. Here the CDR3 DNA reads TGTGCCAGCAGCATACCCGGGACATCTCGGGATACGCAGTATTTT. Protein: CASSIPGTSRDTQYF. Based on the CDR3 plus reference TRBV7-6 and TRBJ2-3, the full variable domain is GAGVSQSPRYKVTKRGQDVALRCDPISGHVSLYWYRQALGQGPEFLTYFNYEAQQDKSGLPNDRFSAERPEGSISTLTIQRTEQRDSAMYRCASSIPGTSRDTQYFGPGTRLTVL.

The V and J genes are TRBV5-1 and TRBJ1-1, with D unresolved. CDR1 SGHRS and CDR2 YFSETQ come from the germline V gene. The length of the CDR3 is 16 residues. V lost 0 bases and J 1 base, leaving 13 bases between the germline ends. CDR3 in amino acids: CASSLDRFQKNTEAFF. The CDR3 coding sequence is TGCGCCAGCAGCTTGGACCGCTTCCAGAAGAACACTGAAGCTTTCTTT.

The gene calls are TRBV5-6 and TRBJ2-1; 7 nucleotides agree with TRBD1. The CDR3 runs to 14 residues. Trimming at V came to 0 bases and at J to 7 bases, leaving 4 bases not matched to a gene. The germline gives CDR1 SGHDT, CDR2 YYEEEE. The CDR3 protein is CASSLVQGENEQFF. CDR3 in DNA: TGTGCCAGCAGCTTGGTCCAGGGGGAGAATGAGCAGTTCTTC.

The J gene is TRBJ2-5, the V gene TRBV9, with a possible D match to TRBD2 (6 bases). Germline CDR1 reads SGDLS; CDR2 reads YYNGEE. The CDR3 length is 15 residues. V was cut by 0 bases and J by 2 bases, with 11 bases left in between. The CDR3: CASSVGAGTQETQYF. For the CDR3, the DNA is TGTGCCAGCAGCGTAGGGGCCGGGACTCAAGAGACCCAGTACTTC.

The chain employs TRBV27 and TRBJ2-3; 9 bases align to TRBD2. V lost 10 bases to trimming and J lost 6 bases; unmatched junction nucleotides: 14. CDR1 is MNHEY and CDR2 is SMNVEV in the germline V gene (reference sequence). The CDR3 extends over 15 amino acids. CDR3 sequence: CATSGGRGGWDTQYF. For the CDR3, the DNA is TGTGCCACCTCCGGGGGGCGGGGGGGCTGGGATACGCAGTATTTT.

J is TRBJ1-2 and V is TRBV6-5, with a tentative D call TRBD1 (5 bases). Trimming removed 0 bases at V and 4 bases at J, with 9 bases between. The CDR3 contains 14 residues. Germline V gene sequence: CDR1 MNHEY, CDR2 SVGAGI. CDR3 sequence reads: CASSYSSGTYGYTF. The CDR3 DNA reads TGTGCCAGCAGTTACTCGTCAGGGACCTATGGCTACACCTTC.

This chain connects TRBV7-9 to TRBJ2-2; tentatively, D is TRBD1 (5 bases). This CDR3 is 15 amino acids long. V lost 5 bases and J lost 8, with 18 bases in between. The germline CDR1 and CDR2 sequences are SEHNR and FQNEAQ (reference sequence). The CDR3 coding sequence is TGTGCCAGCAGCCCGATCGACAGATCTCTGGGGGAGCTGTTTTTT. This translates into CASSPIDRSLGELFF.

The chain combines TRBV7-9 with TRBJ1-5; D uncertain. The V and J ends lost 5 bases and 4 bases respectively, with 6 bases between them. Germline V CDR1 and CDR2: SEHNR, FQNEAQ (reference sequence). The CDR3 runs 12 residues. CDR3 DNA sequence: TGTGCCAGCAGCCTTCTTAATCAGCCCCAGCATTTT. Translation: CASSLLNQPQHF.

The chain links TRBV5-6 to TRBJ1-1, with D unresolved. The CDR3 totals 14 residues. Trimming removed 4 bases from V and 0 bases from J, with 10 bases in between. The germline gives CDR1 SGHDT, CDR2 YYEEEE. CDR3 coding DNA: TGTGCCAGCAGCCATCCCTCGTTGAACACTGAAGCTTTCTTT. This encodes CASSHPSLNTEAFF. The full variable domain, in which reference TRBV5-6 and TRBJ1-1 provide the parts outside the CDR3, is DAGVTQSPTHLIKTRGQQVTLRCSPKSGHDTVSWYQQALGQGPQFIFQYYEEEERQRGNFPDRFSGHQFPNYSSELNVNALLLGDSALYLCASSHPSLNTEAFFGQGTRLTVV.

The rearrangement joins TRBV29-1 to TRBJ2-2; possible D gene TRBD2, 7 bases. The V gene lost 2 bases and the J gene lost 3 bases, with 16 bases spanning the gap. The CDR3 sequence is 16 residues long. Per the germline V gene, CDR1 is SQVTM and CDR2 is ANQGSEA. The CDR3 sequence is CSVELTGGRDTGELFF. The CDR3 bases are TGCAGCGTTGAACTGACGGGGGGCAGGGACACCGGGGAGCTGTTTTTT.

Concerning this clone: Relative to the germline gene, one junction end is altered; a read error may explain this. The V and J genes are TRBV7-9 and TRBJ1-4; D is unclear. Germline V lookup: CDR1 SEHNR, CDR2 FQNEAQ (reference sequence). The CDR3 is 15 residues long. Here the CDR3 reads CANSLETTTNEKLFF. The DNA of the CDR3 is TGTGCCAACAGCCTTGAGACTACAACTAATGAAAAACTGTTTTTT.

This clone was detected only a few times. The chain recombines TRBV27 with TRBJ1-1; D gene ambiguous. V dropped 1 base and J dropped 0 bases, with 9 bases sitting between them. The CDR3 is 15 residues long. Germline CDR1 reads MNHEY; CDR2 reads SMNVEV (reference sequence). The CDR3 spells CASSLLGEMNTEAFF. CDR3 DNA: TGTGCCAGCAGTTTATTAGGCGAAATGAACACTGAAGCTTTCTTT.

The chain couples TRBV29-1 to TRBJ2-7; D tentatively reads TRBD1 or TRBD2 (6 bases each). Germline values: CDR1 SQVTM, CDR2 ANQGSEA. Trimming removed 4 bases at V and 0 bases at J, with 19 bases between. CDR3 size: 16 residues. CDR3 nucleotide sequence: TGCAGCGTTGTAGGGGCAGGGGAGGTTCTCTCCTACGAGCAGTACTTC. This translates into CSVVGAGEVLSYEQYF.

This clone was found a few times. The chain joins TRBV6-6 to TRBJ1-2; 8 bases match TRBD1. CDR3 size: 14 residues. Germline CDR1 and CDR2: MNHNY and SVGAGI (reference sequence). V was pared by 0 bases and J by 4 bases, with 1 base of the junction left unmatched. This CDR3 is CASSYSTGGYGYTF. The CDR3 DNA is TGTGCCAGCAGTTACTCTACAGGGGGCTATGGCTACACCTTC.

This clone was recorded many times. The rearrangement links TRBV9 to TRBJ2-1; 7 bases align to TRBD2. The CDR3 runs to 15 residues. Looked up from germline, CDR1 is SGDLS and CDR2 is YYNGEE. Trimming removed 3 bases from V and 2 bases from J; junction bases left unmatched: 5. The CDR3 reads CASSEGGETYNEQFF. The CDR3 DNA follows: TGTGCCAGCAGCGAGGGAGGGGAGACCTACAATGAGCAGTTCTTC.

This clone showed up just a few times. The CDR3 DNA is TGTGCCAGCAGTTTGAAAGGGGAGCCCTACAATGAGCAGTTCTTC. Translation: CASSLKGEPYNEQFF. The V gene is TRBV28, the J gene TRBJ2-1; D is tentatively TRBD1 or TRBD2 (5 bases each). The CDR3 consists of 15 residues. Trimming left V 3 bases short and J 2 bases short, with 11 bases between. From germline, CDR1 is MDHEN and CDR2 SYDVKM.

The chain is built from TRBV11-2 and TRBJ2-1; 12 nucleotides match TRBD2. The CDR3 runs to 15 residues. Germline CDR1 is SGHAT and CDR2 is FQNNGV. The junction had 0 bases not matched to a gene; V was cut back by 2 bases and J by 4 bases. The CDR3 DNA reads TGTGCCAGCAGCTTAACTAGCGGGGGGTACAATGAGCAGTTCTTC. Translated, it gives CASSLTSGGYNEQFF.

The chain combines TRBV5-5 with TRBJ2-5; 9 bases line up with TRBD2. This CDR3 has 14 amino acids. V lost 4 bases and J lost 6; bases outside the gene matches: 7. Germline V gene data show CDR1 as SGHKS and CDR2 as YYEKEE (reference sequence). The CDR3 sequence is CASSLLSSGKTQYF. For the CDR3, the DNA is TGTGCCAGCAGCCTCCTTTCTAGCGGGAAGACCCAGTACTTC.

V and J are TRBV4-2 and TRBJ2-5; no firm D call. The CDR3 spans 16 residues. Germline V CDR1 and CDR2: LGHNA, YNFKEQ. Trimming took off 3 bases at V and 2 bases at J, with 16 bases between the two ends. Here the CDR3 DNA reads TGTGCCAGCAGCCAGGGTTGGGCCGGCCAGCAAGAGACCCAGTACTTC. Protein: CASSQGWAGQQETQYF.

The chain recombines TRBV7-6 with TRBJ2-2; D possibly uses TRBD1 or TRBD2 (5 bases each). Germline V gene data show CDR1 as SGHVS and CDR2 as FNYEAQ. The CDR3 is made up of 17 amino acids. V lost 5 bases, J lost 6 bases, and 22 bases lay in between. CDR3 in amino acids: CASSLAPPGTLAGELFF. CDR3 bases: TGTGCCAGCAGCCTCGCTCCCCCCGGGACCCTGGCCGGGGAGCTGTTTTTT.